These 9 T cell receptor beta chains share one sample of origin, sequenced in a study of blood T cell repertoires in COVID-19. Clones were read by immunoSEQ multiplex PCR, and TCRdb kept only the in-frame ones, dropping some. Of 25,000 to 35,000 clones in the sample, 65% to 85% were seen once. The sequencing input was peripheral blood. All receptors derive from a woman aged 55-75 years with acute or convalescent COVID-19.

V is TRBV2 and J is TRBJ1-5, with a weak D call TRBD1 (6 bases). The CDR3 covers 13 residues. Germline V gene lookup returns CDR1 SNHLY and CDR2 FYNNEI. Trimming left V 4 bases short and J 2 bases short, with 6 bases between. CDR3 loop: CASSGTGNQPQHF. The CDR3 nucleotides are TGTGCCAGCAGTGGGACAGGCAATCAGCCCCAGCATTTT.

CDR3 coding DNA: TGTGCCACCAGTGCTCCGGGACAGGGTAAATCTGGCTACACCTTC. It codes for CATSAPGQGKSGYTF. J is TRBJ1-2 and V is TRBV24-1; 9 nucleotides line up with TRBD1. Germline V CDR1 and CDR2: KGHDR, SFDVKD. The CDR3 has 15 amino acids. V shed 5 bases and J 7 bases; nucleotides not matched to a gene: 10.

The rearrangement links TRBV15 to TRBJ1-3, with 7 bases that match TRBD1. The trim removed 0 bases at V and 0 bases at J, leaving 8 bases unmatched. This CDR3 contains 18 residues. Germline values: CDR1 LNHNV, CDR2 YYDKDF (reference sequence). The CDR3 region is CATSRDISGQSSGNTIYF. The CDR3 region has the DNA TGTGCCACCAGCAGAGATATATCGGGACAGAGCTCTGGAAACACCATATATTTT.

This chain connects TRBV5-4 to TRBJ2-1, with D perhaps matching TRBD2 (5 bases). CDR1 is SGHNT and CDR2 is YYREEE in the germline V gene (reference sequence). Trimming stripped 3 bases from V and 15 bases from J, with 22 bases between. This CDR3 spans 14 amino acids. In nucleotides, the CDR3 is TGTGCCAGCAGCTCCCAAATCATTTCTCGGAGGCTGTTCTTC. Protein: CASSSQIISRRLFF.

This chain joins TRBV6-5 and TRBJ1-3; a possible D gene is TRBD1 (5 bases). The CDR3 is 14 residues long. Germline V gives CDR1 MNHEY, CDR2 SVGAGI. The ends were cut back, 7 bases at V and 0 bases at J, with 10 bases in the middle. The CDR3 spells CASISGFSGNTIYF. The CDR3 DNA reads TGTGCCAGCATTTCAGGGTTCTCTGGAAACACCATATATTTT.

The chain is built from TRBV2 and TRBJ2-3; 8 positions agree with TRBD1. This CDR3 has 15 residues. V lost 6 bases to trimming and J lost 6 bases; unmatched junction nucleotides: 11. The germline gives CDR1 SNHLY, CDR2 FYNNEI. CDR3 sequence (DNA): TGTGCCAGCAGGAGACAGGGGACGGTCGGTGATACGCAGTATTTT. Protein product: CASRRQGTVGDTQYF. Based on the CDR3 plus reference TRBV2 and TRBJ2-3, the full variable domain is EPEVTQTPSHQVTQMGQEVILRCVPISNHLYFYWYRQILGQKVEFLVSFYNNEISEKSEIFDDQFSVERPDGSNFTLKIRSTKLEDSAMYFCASRRQGTVGDTQYFGPGTRLTVL.

In this sample, this clone turned up a few times. The chain carries TRBV7-9 and TRBJ1-4, with D unresolved. Germline V gene data show CDR1 as SEHNR and CDR2 as FQNEAQ (reference sequence). Trimming left V 1 base short and J 5 bases short, with 8 bases between. This CDR3 region has 14 residues. DNA for the CDR3: TGTGCCAGCAGCTTAGGAGGAGGGAATGAAAAACTGTTTTTT. It translates to CASSLGGGNEKLFF.

V is TRBV19 and J is TRBJ1-2; TRBD1 is a possible D gene (6 bases). Trimming pared 4 bases from V and 6 bases from J, leaving 9 bases between. The germline CDR1 and CDR2 sequences are LNHDA and SQIVND (reference sequence). The CDR3 has 12 residues. The CDR3 DNA is TGTGCCAGTAGTACCAGGGGACATGGCTACACCTTC. It yields the protein CASSTRGHGYTF.

The chain has TRBV6-1 and TRBJ1-2; D unresolved. Germline V gene sequence: CDR1 MNHNS, CDR2 SASEGT. The CDR3 contains 12 residues. The germline V and J ends were trimmed by 2 bases and 4 bases, with 5 bases remaining between them. The CDR3 sequence: CASSESRYGYTF. In nucleotides, the CDR3 is TGTGCCAGCAGTGAAAGCCGCTATGGCTACACCTTC.